Listed below are T cell receptor beta chains from one sample, sequenced in a study of breast tumors, draining lymph nodes, adjacent tissues. TCRdb called the multiplex PCR reads again in MiXCR, with one record for every CDR3 protein. Of about 220,000 distinct CDR3 sequences in the sample, about 34% are singletons; the top ten hold 3.6%. Sequenced material: axillary lymph node tissue. The receptors here all came from a female donor with breast cancer. Some clones in this sample may be carry-over from other donors' samples. Both conserved end residues are part of each CDR3. The D gene is left open where the match is weak. The listing skips clone size in some rows; elsewhere it reads once, few, many or a size class.

TRBV7-8,-,15,TRBJ1-4,many,CASSLTVGAREKLFF,TGTGCCAGCAGCCTCACGGTGGGGGCCAGGGAAAAACTGTTTTTT
TRBV20-1,-,12,TRBJ1-2,many,CSAREAGYGSTF,TGCAGTGCTAGAGAGGCAGGGTATGGCTCCACCTTC
TRBV4-3,-,14,TRBJ1-6,-,CASSQERWGSPLHF,TGCGCCAGCAGCCAAGAAAGGTGGGGTTCACCCCTCCACTTT
TRBV5-1,-,14,TRBJ1-6,-,CASWGDSYNSPLHF,TGTGCCAGCTGGGGGGACTCCTATAATTCCCCCCTCCACTTT
TRBV15,-,13,TRBJ1-5,many,CATSRAGSQPQHF,TGTGCCACCAGCAGAGCAGGGAGTCAGCCCCAGCATTTT
TRBV12-3/TRBV12-4,-,13,TRBJ1-2,many,CASSWGGPYGYTF,TGTGCCAGCAGTTGGGGAGGGCCCTATGGCTACACCTTC
TRBV2,-,13,TRBJ2-6,many,CASEISGANVLTF,TGTGCCAGTGAGATCTCTGGGGCCAACGTCCTGACTTTC
TRBV30,-,15,TRBJ1-4,many,CAWSPTDRNGEKLFF,TGTGCCTGGAGTCCCACTGACAGGAACGGAGAAAAACTGTTTTTT
TRBV18,TRBD1,17,TRBJ1-5,-,CASSPFRQGEGNQPQHF,TGTGCCAGCTCACCTTTCCGACAGGGGGAAGGCAATCAGCCCCAGCATTTT
TRBV5-4,-,17,TRBJ2-5,-,CASSLMGGAGGKETQYF,TGTGCCAGCAGCTTAATGGGGGGGGCCGGCGGGAAGGAGACCCAGTACTTC
TRBV24-1,TRBD1,16,TRBJ2-5,many,CATSDPGTGGVKTQYF,TGTGCCACCAGTGACCCCGGGACAGGGGGCGTTAAGACCCAGTACTTC
TRBV7-6,TRBD1,15,TRBJ2-3,many,CASSLGQGERDTQYF,TGTGCCAGCAGCTTAGGGCAGGGGGAGAGGGATACGCAGTATTTT
TRBV7-3,TRBD2,16,TRBJ2-7,once,CASSCGLAGGTYEQYF,TGTGCCAGCAGCTGTGGCTTAGCGGGGGGGACCTACGAGCAGTACTTC
TRBV6-5,TRBD1,16,TRBJ2-7,-,CASTLTRTGDLYEQYF,TGTGCCAGCACCCTAACGAGGACAGGGGACCTCTACGAGCAGTACTTC
TRBV11-3,TRBD1,14,TRBJ2-7,many,CASRDDRGLYEQYF,TGTGCCAGCAGAGATGACAGGGGGCTCTACGAGCAGTACTTC
TRBV18,-,13,TRBJ2-1,-,CASSPALYNEQFF,TGTGCCAGCTCACCGGCTCTCTACAATGAGCAGTTCTTC
TRBV10-2,TRBD1,14,TRBJ2-3,-,CASRQGASTDTQYF,TGCGCCAGCAGACAGGGGGCTAGCACAGATACGCAGTATTTT
TRBV7-7,TRBD2,15,TRBJ2-7,-,CARGFSSGDPYEQYF,TGTGCTAGAGGGTTCTCTAGCGGCGATCCCTACGAGCAGTACTTC
TRBV10-2,TRBD2,14,TRBJ2-1,-,CASPTSGRIDEQFF,TGCGCCAGCCCGACTAGCGGGAGGATTGATGAGCAGTTCTTC
TRBV19,-,16,TRBJ2-6,-,CASSMPHRTGANVLTF,TGTGCCAGTAGTATGCCCCATAGGACGGGGGCCAACGTCCTGACTTTC
TRBV28,-,11,TRBJ1-4,few,CAGKGGEKLFF,TGTGCCGGGAAGGGGGGGGAAAAACTGTTTTTT
TRBV7-2,-,15,TRBJ2-3,many,CASSLPWTGTDTQYF,TGTGCCAGCAGCTTACCGTGGACAGGCACAGATACGCAGTATTTT
TRBV7-3,-,15,TRBJ1-5,-,CASSLTGGIGETQHF,TGTGCCAGCAGCTTAACGGGCGGGATCGGAGAGACCCAGCATTTT
TRBV4-2,-,15,TRBJ1-2,many,CASSQDDSLGYGYTF,TGTGCCAGCAGCCAAGATGACAGTCTTGGGTATGGCTACACCTTC
TRBV5-4,TRBD2,14,TRBJ2-5,few,CASSLWSGGQTQYF,TGTGCCAGCAGCTTGTGGAGCGGGGGACAGACCCAGTACTTC
TRBV7-2,-,16,TRBJ2-6,many,CASSRDGNSGANVLTF,TGTGCCAGCAGCCGGGACGGAAACTCTGGGGCCAACGTCCTGACTTTC
TRBV19,TRBD1,16,TRBJ1-5,many,CASMTGQGALSQPQHF,TGTGCCAGTATGACCGGACAGGGGGCACTTAGTCAGCCCCAGCATTTT
TRBV7-2,TRBD2,14,TRBJ2-1,many,CATVGLAGEVEQFF,TGTGCCACCGTGGGACTAGCGGGAGAGGTTGAGCAGTTCTTC
TRBV20-1,TRBD2,17,TRBJ2-1,medium-sized,CSARVPRTSGSGNEQFF,TGCAGTGCTAGAGTCCCCAGGACTAGCGGGAGTGGGAATGAGCAGTTCTTC
TRBV4-1,-,19,TRBJ2-1,few,CASSQEVLGGAGLNNEQFF,TGCGCCAGCAGCCAAGAAGTGTTGGGGGGGGCGGGATTGAACAATGAGCAGTTCTTC
TRBV12-3/TRBV12-4,TRBD1,19,TRBJ2-6,-,CASSGRDRRSSSGANVLTF,TGTGCCAGCAGTGGAAGGGACAGGAGGTCCTCCTCTGGGGCCAACGTCCTGACTTTC
TRBV5-6,-,14,TRBJ2-1,many,CASSLDGNYNEQFF,TGTGCCAGCAGCTTGGACGGGAACTACAATGAGCAGTTCTTC
TRBV20-1,-,11,TRBJ2-1,many,CSAYLRNEQFF,TGCAGTGCTTACCTCCGCAATGAGCAGTTCTTC
TRBV2,-,14,TRBJ1-2,many,CASSEDRANYGYTF,TGTGCCAGCAGTGAAGACAGAGCTAACTATGGCTACACCTTC
TRBV24-1,-,13,TRBJ2-5,-,CATSLFSEETQYF,TGTGCCACCAGTTTATTTTCAGAAGAGACCCAGTACTTC
TRBV2,-,16,TRBJ2-3,once,CASSEALASGFDTQYF,TGTGCCAGCAGTGAAGCGCTGGCGAGTGGTTTTGATACGCAGTATTTT
TRBV18,-,12,TRBJ1-3,many,CASSRSEDTIYF,TGTGCCAGCTCACGCTCGGAGGACACCATATATTTT
TRBV2,TRBD1,14,TRBJ1-4,-,CASSGGTGHEKLFF,TGTGCCAGCAGTGGTGGGACAGGGCATGAAAAACTGTTTTTT
TRBV20-1,TRBD2,15,TRBJ2-1,many,CSAEGGLAGDNEQFF,TGCAGTGCCGAGGGGGGGCTAGCGGGAGACAATGAGCAGTTCTTC
TRBV29-1,TRBD1,13,TRBJ2-5,-,CSFTDRVVKTQYF,TGCAGCTTTACGGACAGGGTAGTAAAGACCCAGTACTTC
TRBV4-1,TRBD2,17,TRBJ2-7,many,CASSLLATSGRAYEQYF,TGCGCCAGCAGCCTCCTGGCCACTAGCGGGAGGGCCTACGAGCAGTACTTC